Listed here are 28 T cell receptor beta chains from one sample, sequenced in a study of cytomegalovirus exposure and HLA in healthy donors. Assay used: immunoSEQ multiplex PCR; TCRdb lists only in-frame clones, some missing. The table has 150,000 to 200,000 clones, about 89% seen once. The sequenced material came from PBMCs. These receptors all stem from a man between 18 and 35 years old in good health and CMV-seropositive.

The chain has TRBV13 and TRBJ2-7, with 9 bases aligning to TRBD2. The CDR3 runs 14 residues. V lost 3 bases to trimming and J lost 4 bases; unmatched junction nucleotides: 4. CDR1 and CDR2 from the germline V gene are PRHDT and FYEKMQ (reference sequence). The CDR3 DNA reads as TGTGCCAGCAGCTTGCGGGAGGGTAGTTACGAGCAGTACTTC. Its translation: CASSLREGSYEQYF.

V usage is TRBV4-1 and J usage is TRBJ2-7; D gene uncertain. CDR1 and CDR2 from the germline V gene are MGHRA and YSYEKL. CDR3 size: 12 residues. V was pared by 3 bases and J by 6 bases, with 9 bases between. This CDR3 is CASSHPGFEQYF. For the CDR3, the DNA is TGCGCCAGCAGCCACCCAGGATTCGAGCAGTACTTC.

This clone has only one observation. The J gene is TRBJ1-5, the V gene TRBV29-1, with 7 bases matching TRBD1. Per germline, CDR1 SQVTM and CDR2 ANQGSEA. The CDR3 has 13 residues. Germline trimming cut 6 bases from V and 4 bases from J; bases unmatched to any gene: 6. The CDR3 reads CSVLTGRNQPQHF. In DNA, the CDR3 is TGCAGCGTCCTGACAGGGAGGAATCAGCCCCAGCATTTT.

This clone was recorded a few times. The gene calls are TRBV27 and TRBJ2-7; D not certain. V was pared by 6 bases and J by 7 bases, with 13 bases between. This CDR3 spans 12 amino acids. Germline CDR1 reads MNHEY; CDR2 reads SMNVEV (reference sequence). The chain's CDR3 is CASSINRVEQYF. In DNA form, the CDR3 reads TGTGCCAGCAGCATAAACCGAGTGGAGCAGTACTTC.

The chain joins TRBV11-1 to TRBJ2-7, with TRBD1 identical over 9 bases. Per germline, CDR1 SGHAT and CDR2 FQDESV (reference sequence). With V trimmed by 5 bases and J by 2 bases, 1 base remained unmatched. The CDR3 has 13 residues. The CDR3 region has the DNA TGTGCCAGCAGCCGGACAGGGGCCTACGAGCAGTACTTC. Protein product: CASSRTGAYEQYF.

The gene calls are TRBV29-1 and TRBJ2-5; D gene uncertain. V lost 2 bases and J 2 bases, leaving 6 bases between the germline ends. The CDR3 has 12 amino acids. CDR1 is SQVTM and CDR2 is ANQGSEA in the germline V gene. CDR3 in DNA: TGCAGCGTTGAACGGAGACAAGAGACCCAGTACTTC. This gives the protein CSVERRQETQYF.

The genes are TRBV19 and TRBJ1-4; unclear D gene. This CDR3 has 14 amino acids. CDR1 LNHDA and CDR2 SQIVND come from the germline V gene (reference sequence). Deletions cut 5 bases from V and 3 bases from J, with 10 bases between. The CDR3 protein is CASSVRSANEKLFF. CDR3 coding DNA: TGTGCCAGTAGTGTCCGGAGTGCTAATGAAAAACTGTTTTTT.

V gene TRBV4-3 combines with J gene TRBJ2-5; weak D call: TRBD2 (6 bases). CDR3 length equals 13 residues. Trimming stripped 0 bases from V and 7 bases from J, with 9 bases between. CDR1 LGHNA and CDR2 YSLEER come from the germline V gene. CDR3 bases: TGCGCCAGCAGCCAAGATCCCGGGGGGACCCAGTACTTC. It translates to CASSQDPGGTQYF.

This chain's CDR3 is CASSGTGELYGYTF. CDR3 nucleotides: TGTGCCAGCAGCGGGACAGGGGAGCTCTATGGCTACACCTTC. The J gene is TRBJ1-2, the V gene TRBV13, with TRBD1 identical over 10 bases. V was pared by 5 bases and J by 4 bases, with 4 bases of the junction left unmatched. This CDR3 comprises 14 residues. CDR1 PRHDT and CDR2 FYEKMQ come from the germline V gene (reference sequence).

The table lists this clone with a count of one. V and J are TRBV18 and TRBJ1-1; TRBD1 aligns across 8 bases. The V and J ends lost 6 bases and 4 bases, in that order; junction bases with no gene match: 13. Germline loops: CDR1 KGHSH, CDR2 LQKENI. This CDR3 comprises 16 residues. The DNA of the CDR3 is TGTGCCAGCTCCCAATTACCCAGGGGGCTGGGCACTGAAGCTTTCTTT. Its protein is CASSQLPRGLGTEAFF.

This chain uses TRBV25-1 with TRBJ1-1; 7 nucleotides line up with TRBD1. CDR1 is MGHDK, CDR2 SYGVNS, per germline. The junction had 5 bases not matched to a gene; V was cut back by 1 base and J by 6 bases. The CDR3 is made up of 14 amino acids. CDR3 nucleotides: TGTGCCAGCAGTGAATTTGAGCAGGGGGCTGAAGCTTTCTTT. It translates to CASSEFEQGAEAFF.

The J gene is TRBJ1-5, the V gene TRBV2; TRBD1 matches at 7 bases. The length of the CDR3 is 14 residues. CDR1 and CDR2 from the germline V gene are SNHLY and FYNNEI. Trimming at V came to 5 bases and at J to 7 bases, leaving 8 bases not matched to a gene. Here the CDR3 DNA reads TGTGCCAGCAGTCGAGAAAGGGGGCCCCAGCCCCAGCATTTT. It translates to CASSRERGPQPQHF.

CDR3 in amino acids: CASSGQGNTEAFF. The CDR3, as DNA: TGTGCCAGCAGTGGACAGGGGAACACTGAAGCTTTCTTT. The rearrangement joins TRBV25-1 to TRBJ1-1; TRBD1 matches at 7 bases. The J segment lost 1 base and the V segment lost 4 bases, leaving 0 bases of the junction unmatched. The CDR3 has 13 amino acids. CDR1 and CDR2 (germline): MGHDK, SYGVNS.

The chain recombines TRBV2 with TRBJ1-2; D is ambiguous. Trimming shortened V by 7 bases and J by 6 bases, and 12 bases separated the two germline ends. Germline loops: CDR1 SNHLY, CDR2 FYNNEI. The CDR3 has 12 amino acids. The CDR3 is CASNEGADGYTF. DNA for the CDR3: TGTGCCAGCAACGAGGGAGCGGATGGCTACACCTTC.

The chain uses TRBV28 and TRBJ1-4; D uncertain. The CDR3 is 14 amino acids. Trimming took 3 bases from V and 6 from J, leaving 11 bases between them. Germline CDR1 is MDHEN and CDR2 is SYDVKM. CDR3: CASSLALGDEKLFF. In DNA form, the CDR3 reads TGTGCCAGCAGTTTGGCCCTCGGGGATGAAAAACTGTTTTTT.

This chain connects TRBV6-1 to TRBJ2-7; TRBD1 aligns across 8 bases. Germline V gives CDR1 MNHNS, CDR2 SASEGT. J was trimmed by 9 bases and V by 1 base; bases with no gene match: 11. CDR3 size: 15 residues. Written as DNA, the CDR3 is TGTGCCAGCAGTGAAGGGTGGCAGGGGGCCATGGGGCAGTACTTC. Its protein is CASSEGWQGAMGQYF.

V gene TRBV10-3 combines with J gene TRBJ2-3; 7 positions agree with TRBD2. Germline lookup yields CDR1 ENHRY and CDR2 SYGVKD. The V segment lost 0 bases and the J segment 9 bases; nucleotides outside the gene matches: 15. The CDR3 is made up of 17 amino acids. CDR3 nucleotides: TGTGCCATCAGTGAGTCAGGACTAGTGCCCCTAGGAGGGACGCAGTATTTT. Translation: CAISESGLVPLGGTQYF.

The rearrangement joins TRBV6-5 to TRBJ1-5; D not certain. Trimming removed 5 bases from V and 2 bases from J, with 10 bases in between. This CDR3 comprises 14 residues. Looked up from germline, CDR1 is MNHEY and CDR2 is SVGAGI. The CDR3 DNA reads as TGTGCCAGCAGTCTCGAGAGAGGCAATCAGCCCCAGCATTTT. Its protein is CASSLERGNQPQHF.

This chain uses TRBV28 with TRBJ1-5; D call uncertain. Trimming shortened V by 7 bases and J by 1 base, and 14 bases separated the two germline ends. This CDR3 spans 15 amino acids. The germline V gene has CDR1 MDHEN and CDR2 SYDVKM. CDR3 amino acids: CASKTGSLSNQPQHF. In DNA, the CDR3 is TGTGCCAGCAAAACCGGGTCCCTAAGCAATCAGCCCCAGCATTTT.

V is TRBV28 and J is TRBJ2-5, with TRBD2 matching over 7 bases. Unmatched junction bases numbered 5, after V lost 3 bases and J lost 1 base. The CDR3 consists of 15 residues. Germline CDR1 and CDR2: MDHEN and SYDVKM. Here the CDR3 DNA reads TGTGCCAGCAGTTTCCGGGGCGGGGGCCAAGAGACCCAGTACTTC. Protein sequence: CASSFRGGGQETQYF.

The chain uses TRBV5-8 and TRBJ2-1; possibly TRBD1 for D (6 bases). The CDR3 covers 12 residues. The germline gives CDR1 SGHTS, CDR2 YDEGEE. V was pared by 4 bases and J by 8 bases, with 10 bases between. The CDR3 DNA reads TGTGCCAGCAGCCACCAGGGGCATGAGCAGTTCTTC. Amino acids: CASSHQGHEQFF.

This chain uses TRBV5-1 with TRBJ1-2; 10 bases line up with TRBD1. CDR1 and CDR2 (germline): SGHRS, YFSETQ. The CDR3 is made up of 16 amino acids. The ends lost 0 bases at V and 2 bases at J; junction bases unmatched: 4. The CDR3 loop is CASSLERGQGNYGYTF. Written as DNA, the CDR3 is TGCGCCAGCAGCTTGGAACGGGGACAGGGGAACTATGGCTACACCTTC.

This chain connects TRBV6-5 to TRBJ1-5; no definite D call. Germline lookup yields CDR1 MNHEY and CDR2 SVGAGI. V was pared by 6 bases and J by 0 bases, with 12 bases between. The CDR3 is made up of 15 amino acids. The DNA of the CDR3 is TGTGCCAGCAGGGTGACATTTACTAGCAATCAGCCCCAGCATTTT. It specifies CASRVTFTSNQPQHF.

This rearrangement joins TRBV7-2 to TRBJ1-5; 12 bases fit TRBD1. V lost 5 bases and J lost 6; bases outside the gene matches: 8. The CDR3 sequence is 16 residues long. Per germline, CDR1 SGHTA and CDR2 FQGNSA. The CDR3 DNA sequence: TGTGCCAGCAGCCCGGGGGACAGGGGGCATGGTCAGCCCCAGCATTTT. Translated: CASSPGDRGHGQPQHF.

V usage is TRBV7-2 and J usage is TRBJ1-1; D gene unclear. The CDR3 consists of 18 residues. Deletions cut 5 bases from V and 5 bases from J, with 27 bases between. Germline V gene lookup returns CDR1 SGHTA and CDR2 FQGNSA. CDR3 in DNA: TGTGCCAGCAGCCGACAAGTGGAGGGTGCAGGCGGGAGTACTGAAGCTTTCTTT. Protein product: CASSRQVEGAGGSTEAFF.

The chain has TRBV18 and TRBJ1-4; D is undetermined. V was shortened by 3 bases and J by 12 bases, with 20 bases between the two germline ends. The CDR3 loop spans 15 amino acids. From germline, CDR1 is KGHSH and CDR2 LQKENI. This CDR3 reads CASSPVRQGGKQLFF. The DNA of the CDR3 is TGTGCCAGCTCACCCGTCCGGCAAGGAGGAAAACAACTGTTTTTT.

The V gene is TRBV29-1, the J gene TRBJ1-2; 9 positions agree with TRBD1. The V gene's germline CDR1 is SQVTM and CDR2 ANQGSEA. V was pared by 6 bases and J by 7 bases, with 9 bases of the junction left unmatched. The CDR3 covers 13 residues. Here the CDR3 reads CSVSQGARRGYTF. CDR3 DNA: TGCAGCGTCTCACAGGGGGCGCGTCGTGGCTACACCTTC. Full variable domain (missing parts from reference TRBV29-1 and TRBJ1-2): SAVISQKPSRDICQRGTSLTIQCQVDSQVTMMFWYRQQPGQSLTLIATANQGSEATYESGFVIDKFPISRPNLTFSTLTVSNMSPEDSSIYLCSVSQGARRGYTFGSGTRLTVV.

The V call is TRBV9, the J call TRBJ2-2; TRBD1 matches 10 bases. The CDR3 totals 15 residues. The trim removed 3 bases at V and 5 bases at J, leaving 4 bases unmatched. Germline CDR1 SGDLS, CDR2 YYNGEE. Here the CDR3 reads CASSAGTGETGELFF. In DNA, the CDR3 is TGTGCCAGCAGCGCCGGGACAGGGGAAACCGGGGAGCTGTTTTTT.